This T cell receptor (beta chain) came from a study of blood T cell repertoires in COVID-19. Turning to the study itself: Collection of acute and convalescent COVID-19 samples took place in the United States, Italy and Spain. In each case, the material was cDNA or gDNA derived from T cells, B-cell-depleted T cells, or PBMCs.

The V segment lost 4 bases and the J segment 4 bases; nucleotides outside the gene matches: 11. The CDR3 has 16 residues. Germline lookup yields CDR1 SGHVS and CDR2 FQNEAQ. Sequenced by immunoSEQ multiplex PCR; TCRdb stores in-frame clones only, minus some. The table has 200,000 to 250,000 clones, 75% to 85% seen once. Material: peripheral blood. This chain connects TRBV7-8 to TRBJ2-3; 7 nucleotides align to TRBD1. The clonotype comes from a man aged 50 to 60 with active or convalescent COVID-19. In nucleotides, the CDR3 is TGTGCCAGCAGCTCAATCCGGACAGGAGGTGCAGATACGCAGTATTTT. It encodes CASSSIRTGGADTQYF.